These T cell receptor beta chains were read from a single sample in a study of T cell changes during pregnancy in multiple sclerosis. Some clones are missing from TCRdb's copy, which holds only in-frame ones; the method was immunoSEQ multiplex PCR. This table has roughly 40,000 clones, around 90% appearing once. Specimen: CD4+ T cells from peripheral blood mononuclear cells, collected before pregnancy. All receptors derive from a female donor with multiple sclerosis, enrolled in a pregnancy study. The CDR3 runs from the conserved cysteine through the conserved F or W.

cdr3_aa: CAISEGTSGAYEQYF; j_call: TRBJ2-7; v_call: TRBV10-3
cdr3_aa: CASSETDSRRYEQYF; j_call: TRBJ2-7; v_call: TRBV10-2
cdr3_aa: CASSPLAGGPYNEQFF; j_call: TRBJ2-1; v_call: TRBV11-2
cdr3_aa: CASSSRDTYEQYF; j_call: TRBJ2-7; v_call: TRBV6-5
cdr3_aa: CATSRGGREQFF; j_call: TRBJ2-1; v_call: TRBV15
cdr3_aa: CASSPTELNTEAFF; j_call: TRBJ1-1; v_call: TRBV18
cdr3_aa: CASSQSDQPQHF; j_call: TRBJ1-5; v_call: TRBV14
cdr3_aa: CASSLKAGREAFF; j_call: TRBJ1-1; v_call: TRBV7-3
cdr3_aa: CASSAGGGRGQYF; j_call: TRBJ2-5; v_call: TRBV9
cdr3_aa: CATRTGVPYNEQFF; j_call: TRBJ2-1; v_call: TRBV2
cdr3_aa: CASSSRTGSYNEQFF; j_call: TRBJ2-1; v_call: TRBV6-5
cdr3_aa: CASSRGDRASSSPLHF; j_call: TRBJ1-6; v_call: TRBV25-1
cdr3_aa: CASSLVPGEATAFF; j_call: TRBJ1-1; v_call: TRBV7-3
cdr3_aa: CASTETVYYGYTF; j_call: TRBJ1-2; v_call: TRBV19
cdr3_aa: CASSLSQGKFYGYTF; j_call: TRBJ1-2; v_call: TRBV5-4
cdr3_aa: CASSALGGGGTDTQYF; j_call: TRBJ2-3; v_call: TRBV2
cdr3_aa: CASSPPGKGGNQPQHF; j_call: TRBJ1-5; v_call: TRBV18
cdr3_aa: CASRVRDTQYF; j_call: TRBJ2-3; v_call: TRBV6-4
cdr3_aa: CASSSGQGRDTQYF; j_call: TRBJ2-3; v_call: TRBV5-1
cdr3_aa: CASSVPNSPLHF; j_call: TRBJ1-6; v_call: TRBV27
cdr3_aa: CASSEIPTGWNEKLFF; j_call: TRBJ1-4; v_call: TRBV6-1
cdr3_aa: CASTRGGMGTEAFF; j_call: TRBJ1-1; v_call: TRBV7-2
cdr3_aa: CASSLFDRRGNQPQHF; j_call: TRBJ1-5; v_call: TRBV5-6
cdr3_aa: CASSPPDRVYGYTF; j_call: TRBJ1-2; v_call: TRBV6-6
cdr3_aa: CASSFLGGAVNEQFF; j_call: TRBJ2-1; v_call: TRBV7-2
cdr3_aa: CASSPSGGAINEQFF; j_call: TRBJ2-1; v_call: TRBV6-5
cdr3_aa: CASGPTSGGRTDTQYF; j_call: TRBJ2-3; v_call: TRBV9
cdr3_aa: CARSSTGTSDTEAFF; j_call: TRBJ1-1; v_call: TRBV5-3
cdr3_aa: CASSYRNTEAFF; j_call: TRBJ1-1; v_call: TRBV6-5
cdr3_aa: CASSVEGQNTEAFF; j_call: TRBJ1-1; v_call: TRBV9
cdr3_aa: CASSTRDRERAEAFF; j_call: TRBJ1-1; v_call: TRBV6-1
cdr3_aa: CSVVGDRLTEAFF; j_call: TRBJ1-1; v_call: TRBV29-1
cdr3_aa: CASIVTGYNEQFF; j_call: TRBJ2-1; v_call: TRBV5-6
cdr3_aa: CASSEARTFNEQFF; j_call: TRBJ2-1; v_call: TRBV2
cdr3_aa: CASSPRGTGVRNSPLHF; j_call: TRBJ1-6; v_call: TRBV7-2
cdr3_aa: CASSQGLAGLYEQYF; j_call: TRBJ2-7; v_call: TRBV4-1
cdr3_aa: CASSQEGQGGTYEQYF; j_call: TRBJ2-7; v_call: TRBV4-3
cdr3_aa: CASSQTSAGDTQYF; j_call: TRBJ2-3; v_call: TRBV14
cdr3_aa: CASTPAGGENTGELFF; j_call: TRBJ2-2; v_call: TRBV25-1
cdr3_aa: CASTRQGPLNSPLHF; j_call: TRBJ1-6; v_call: TRBV2
cdr3_aa: CASSYFRDLNTEAFF; j_call: TRBJ1-1; v_call: TRBV6-5
cdr3_aa: CASSYDGGGLVYGYTF; j_call: TRBJ1-2; v_call: TRBV6-6
cdr3_aa: CASSYGEETQYF; j_call: TRBJ2-5; v_call: TRBV11-3
cdr3_aa: CAWVPDRGGVGGYTF; j_call: TRBJ1-2; v_call: TRBV30
cdr3_aa: CASSLGQAADTQYF; j_call: TRBJ2-3; v_call: TRBV5-1